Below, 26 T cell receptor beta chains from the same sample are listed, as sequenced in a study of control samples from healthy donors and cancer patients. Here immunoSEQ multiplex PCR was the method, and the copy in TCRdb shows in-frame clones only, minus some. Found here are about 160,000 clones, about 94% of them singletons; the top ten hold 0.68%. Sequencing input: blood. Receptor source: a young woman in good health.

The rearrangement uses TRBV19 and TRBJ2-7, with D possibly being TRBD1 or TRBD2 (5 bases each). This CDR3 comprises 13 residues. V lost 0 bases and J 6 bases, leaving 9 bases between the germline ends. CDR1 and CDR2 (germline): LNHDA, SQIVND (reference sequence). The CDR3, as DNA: TGTGCCAGTAGTATAGATCGGGGCGGCGAGCAGTACTTC. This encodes CASSIDRGGEQYF.

The CDR3 is CASSSQGEETQYF. For the CDR3, the DNA is TGTGCCAGCAGCTCACAGGGGGAAGAGACCCAGTACTTC. The chain carries TRBV12-3 or TRBV12-4 and TRBJ2-5, with 8 bases lining up with TRBD1. The J segment lost 3 bases and the V segment lost 6 bases, leaving 3 bases of the junction unmatched. The CDR3 spans 13 residues.

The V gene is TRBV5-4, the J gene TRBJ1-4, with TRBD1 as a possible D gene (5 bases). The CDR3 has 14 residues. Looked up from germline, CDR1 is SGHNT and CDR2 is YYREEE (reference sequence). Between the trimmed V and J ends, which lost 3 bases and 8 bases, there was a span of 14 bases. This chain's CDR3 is CASSSGTLGEKLFF. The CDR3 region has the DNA TGTGCCAGCAGCTCCGGGACCCTAGGGGAAAAACTGTTTTTT.

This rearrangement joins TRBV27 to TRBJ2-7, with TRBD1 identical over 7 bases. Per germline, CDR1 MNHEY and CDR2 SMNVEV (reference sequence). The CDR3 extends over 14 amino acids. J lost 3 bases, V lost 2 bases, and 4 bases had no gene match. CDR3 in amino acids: CASSLQGVGYEQYF. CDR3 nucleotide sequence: TGTGCCAGCAGTTTACAGGGGGTCGGCTACGAGCAGTACTTC.

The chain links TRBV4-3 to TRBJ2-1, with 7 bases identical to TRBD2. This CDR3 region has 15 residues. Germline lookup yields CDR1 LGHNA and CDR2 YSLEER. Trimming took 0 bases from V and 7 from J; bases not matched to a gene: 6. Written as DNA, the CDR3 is TGCGCCAGCAGCCAAGACCCCGGGACTATGAATGAGCAGTTCTTC. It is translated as CASSQDPGTMNEQFF.

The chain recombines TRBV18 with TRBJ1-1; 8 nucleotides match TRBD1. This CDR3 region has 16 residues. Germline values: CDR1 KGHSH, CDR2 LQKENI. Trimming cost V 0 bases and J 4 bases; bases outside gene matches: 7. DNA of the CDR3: TGTGCCAGCTCACCACCCGATGGCAGGGGGCCCACTGAAGCTTTCTTT. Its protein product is CASSPPDGRGPTEAFF.

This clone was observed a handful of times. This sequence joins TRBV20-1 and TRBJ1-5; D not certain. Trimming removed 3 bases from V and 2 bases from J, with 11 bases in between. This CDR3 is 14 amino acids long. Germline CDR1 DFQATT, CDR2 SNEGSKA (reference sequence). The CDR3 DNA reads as TGCAGTGCTAGTGTGAGCGTTGGCAATCAGCCCCAGCATTTT. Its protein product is CSASVSVGNQPQHF.

Here the CDR3 reads CASLSNEQFF. Written as DNA, the CDR3 is TGTGCCAGCCTCAGCAATGAGCAGTTCTTC. This chain links TRBV6-5 with TRBJ2-1, with D unclear. Trimming removed 8 bases from V and 6 bases from J, with 5 bases in between. CDR3 length equals 10 residues. Germline CDR1 MNHEY, CDR2 SVGAGI.

CDR3 loop: CASRGRGTGVNEQFF. DNA for the CDR3: TGTGCCAGTAGGGGCCGAGGGACAGGGGTAAATGAGCAGTTCTTC. The chain combines TRBV19 with TRBJ2-1; 10 bases are shared with TRBD1. This CDR3 comprises 15 residues. In germline, CDR1 is LNHDA, CDR2 SQIVND (reference sequence). V lost 6 bases and J lost 7; bases outside the gene matches: 9.

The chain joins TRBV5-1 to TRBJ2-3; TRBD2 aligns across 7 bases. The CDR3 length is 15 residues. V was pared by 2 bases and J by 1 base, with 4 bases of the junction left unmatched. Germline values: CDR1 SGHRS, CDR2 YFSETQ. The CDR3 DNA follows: TGCGCCAGCAGCTTTTCGGCGGGAGGCACAGATACGCAGTATTTT. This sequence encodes CASSFSAGGTDTQYF.

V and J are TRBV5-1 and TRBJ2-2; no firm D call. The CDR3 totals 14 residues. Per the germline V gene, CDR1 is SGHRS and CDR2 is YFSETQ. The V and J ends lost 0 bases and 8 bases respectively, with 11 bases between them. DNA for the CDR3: TGCGCCAGCAGCTTGGGCCCTTTGCGAGGGGAGCTGTTTTTT. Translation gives CASSLGPLRGELFF.

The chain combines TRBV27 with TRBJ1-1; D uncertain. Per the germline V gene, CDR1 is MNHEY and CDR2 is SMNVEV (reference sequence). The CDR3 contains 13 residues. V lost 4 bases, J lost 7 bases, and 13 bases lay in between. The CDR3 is CASSSILGIEAFF. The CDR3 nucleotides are TGTGCCAGCAGTTCTATACTTGGGATTGAAGCTTTCTTT.

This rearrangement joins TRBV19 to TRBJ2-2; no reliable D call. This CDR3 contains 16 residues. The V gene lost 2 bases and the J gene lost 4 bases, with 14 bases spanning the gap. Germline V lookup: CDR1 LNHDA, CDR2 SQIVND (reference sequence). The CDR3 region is CASSIKAFPLTGELFF. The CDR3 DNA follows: TGTGCCAGTAGTATAAAAGCCTTCCCCCTCACCGGGGAGCTGTTTTTT.

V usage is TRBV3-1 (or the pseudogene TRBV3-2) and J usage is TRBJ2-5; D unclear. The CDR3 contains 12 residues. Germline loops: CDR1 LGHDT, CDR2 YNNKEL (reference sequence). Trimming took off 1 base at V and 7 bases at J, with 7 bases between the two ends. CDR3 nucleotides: TGTGCCAGCAGCCAAGTCTGGGGGACCCAGTACTTC. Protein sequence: CASSQVWGTQYF.

The CDR3 nucleotides are TGTGCCAGCAGCTCCGCCGACACTCCGACCATATATTTT. Translating gives CASSSADTPTIYF. The chain is built from TRBV7-9 and TRBJ1-3; no reliable D call. The V gene lost 4 bases and the J gene lost 10 bases, with 14 bases spanning the gap. CDR1 is SEHNR, CDR2 FQNEAQ, per germline (reference sequence). This CDR3 has 13 amino acids. Variable domain in full (rest from reference TRBV7-9 and TRBJ1-3): DTGVSQNPRHKITKRGQNVTFRCDPISEHNRLYWYRQTLGQGPEFLTYFQNEAQLEKSRLLSDRFSAERPKGSFSTLEIQRTEQGDSAMYLCASSSADTPTIYFGEGSWLTVV.

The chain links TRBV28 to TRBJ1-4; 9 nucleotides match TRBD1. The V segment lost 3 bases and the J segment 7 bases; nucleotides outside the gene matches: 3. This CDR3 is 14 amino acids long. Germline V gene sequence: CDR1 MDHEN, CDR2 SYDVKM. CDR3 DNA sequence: TGTGCCAGCAGTTTCCCGACAGGGGGTGAAAAACTGTTTTTT. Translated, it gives CASSFPTGGEKLFF.

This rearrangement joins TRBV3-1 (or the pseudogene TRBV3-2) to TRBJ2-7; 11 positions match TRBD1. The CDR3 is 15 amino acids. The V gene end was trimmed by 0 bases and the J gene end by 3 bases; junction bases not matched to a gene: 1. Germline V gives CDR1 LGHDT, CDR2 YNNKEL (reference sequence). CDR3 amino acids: CASSQDGTGGYEQYF. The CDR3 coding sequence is TGTGCCAGCAGCCAAGATGGGACAGGGGGCTACGAGCAGTACTTC.

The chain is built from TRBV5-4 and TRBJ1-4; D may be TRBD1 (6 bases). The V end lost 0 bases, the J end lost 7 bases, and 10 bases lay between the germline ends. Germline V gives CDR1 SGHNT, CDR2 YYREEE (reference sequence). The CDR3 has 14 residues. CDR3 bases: TGTGCCAGCAGCTTGGGCGGGGACATTGAAAAACTGTTTTTT. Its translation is CASSLGGDIEKLFF.

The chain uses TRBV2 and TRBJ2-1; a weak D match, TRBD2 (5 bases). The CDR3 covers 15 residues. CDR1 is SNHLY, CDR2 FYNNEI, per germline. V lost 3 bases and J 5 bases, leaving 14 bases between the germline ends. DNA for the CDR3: TGTGCCAGCAGTGAGCCCAAGGACTGGCACAATGAGCAGTTCTTC. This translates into CASSEPKDWHNEQFF.

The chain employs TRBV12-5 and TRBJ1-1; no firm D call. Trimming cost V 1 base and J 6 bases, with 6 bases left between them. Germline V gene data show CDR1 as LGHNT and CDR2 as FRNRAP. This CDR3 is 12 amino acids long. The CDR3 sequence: CASGLGVPEAFF. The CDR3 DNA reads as TGTGCTAGTGGTTTGGGGGTACCTGAAGCTTTCTTT.

This CDR3 reads CASSRVEISYNEQFF. In DNA, the CDR3 is TGTGCCAGCAGCCGAGTAGAGATCTCCTACAATGAGCAGTTCTTC. This chain links TRBV11-2 with TRBJ2-1, with D uncertain. The CDR3 is 15 residues long. V was shortened by 5 bases and J by 0 bases, with 11 bases between the two germline ends. CDR1 SGHAT and CDR2 FQNNGV come from the germline V gene.

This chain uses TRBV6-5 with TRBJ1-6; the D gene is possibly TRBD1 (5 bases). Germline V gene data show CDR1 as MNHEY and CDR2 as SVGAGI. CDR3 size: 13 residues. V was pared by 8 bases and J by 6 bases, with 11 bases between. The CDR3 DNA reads TGTGCCAGCCTGGGGCGGATTAATTCACCCCTCCACTTT. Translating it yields CASLGRINSPLHF.

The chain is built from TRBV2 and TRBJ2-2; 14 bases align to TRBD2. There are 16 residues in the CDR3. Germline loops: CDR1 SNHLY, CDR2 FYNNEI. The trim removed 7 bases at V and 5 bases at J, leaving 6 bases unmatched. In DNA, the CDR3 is TGTGCCAGCATAAAGACTAGCGGGAGGGGGACCGGGGAGCTGTTTTTT. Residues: CASIKTSGRGTGELFF.

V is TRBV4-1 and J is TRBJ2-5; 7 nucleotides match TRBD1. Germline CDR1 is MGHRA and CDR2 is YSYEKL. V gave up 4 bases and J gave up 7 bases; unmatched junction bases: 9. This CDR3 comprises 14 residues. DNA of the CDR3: TGCGCCAGCAGCCCTGGACAGGTCTATGGGACCCAGTACTTC. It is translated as CASSPGQVYGTQYF.

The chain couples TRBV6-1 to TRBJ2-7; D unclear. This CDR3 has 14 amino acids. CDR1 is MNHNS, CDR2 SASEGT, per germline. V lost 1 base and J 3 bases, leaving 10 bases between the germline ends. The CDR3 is CASSEEYYLYEQYF. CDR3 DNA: TGTGCCAGCAGTGAAGAGTACTACCTCTACGAGCAGTACTTC.

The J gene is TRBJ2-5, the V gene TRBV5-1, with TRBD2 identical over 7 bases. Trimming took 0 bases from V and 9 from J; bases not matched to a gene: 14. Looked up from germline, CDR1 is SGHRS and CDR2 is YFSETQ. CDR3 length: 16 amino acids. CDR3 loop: CASSLVASGMQAAQYF. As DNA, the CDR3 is TGCGCCAGCAGCTTGGTGGCTAGCGGTATGCAGGCGGCCCAGTACTTC.